This TCR beta chain was identified in a study of T cell changes during pregnancy in multiple sclerosis. Clones were sequenced by immunoSEQ multiplex PCR, and TCRdb holds only the in-frame ones, with some missing. This sample carries 40,000 to 60,000 clones, 90% to 95% of them seen once, and the ten largest clones take about 9.4%. CDR1 is SNHLY, CDR2 FYNNEI, per germline. Trimming removed 3 bases at V and 0 bases at J, with 17 bases between. CDR3 length equals 17 residues. This specimen consisted of CD8+ T cells from peripheral blood mononuclear cells, obtained after pregnancy. The TCR comes from a female donor with multiple sclerosis, enrolled in a pregnancy study. The gene calls are TRBV2 and TRBJ2-5; D perhaps matches TRBD1 (6 bases). The CDR3 spells CASSDPGSRGYQETQYF. As DNA, the CDR3 is TGTGCCAGCAGTGATCCCGGTTCGAGGGGGTACCAAGAGACCCAGTACTTC.